The rows below give T cell receptor beta chains drawn from one sample of a study of T cell responses to AZD1222 COVID-19 vaccine. Method: immunoSEQ multiplex PCR; TCRdb's copy keeps in-frame clones and lacks some. Of about 200,000 clones listed, under 95% are singletons. The material sequenced was peripheral blood, taken 28 days after the second AZD1222 dose. All receptors derive from an adult who received the AZD1222 COVID-19 vaccine. CDR3s include the opening cysteine and the closing phenylalanine or tryptophan. The D gene is left open where the match is weak. Clone size is shown for a subset of rows, as once, few, many or a class of expanded clone.

.,TRBV5-1,TRBJ1-2,.,TGCGCCAGCAGCTTGGCCTCCAAGGCTTATGGCTACACCTTC,CASSLASKAYGYTF
.,TRBV7-2,TRBJ2-3,TRBD1,TGTGCCAGCAAAAATTGGCGTCAGGGGGAAGATACGCAGTATTTT,CASKNWRQGEDTQYF
.,TRBV7-2,TRBJ1-1,.,TGTGCCAGCAGCTGGGCCAGGGGATTGAACACTGAAGCTTTCTTT,CASSWARGLNTEAFF
.,TRBV28,TRBJ1-1,.,TGTGCCCTTGGCAGGGGAAACACTGAAGCTTTCTTT,CALGRGNTEAFF
.,TRBV9,TRBJ2-1,.,TGTGCCAGCAGCGTAGCTATGGCGAAAATGAATGAGCAGTTCTTC,CASSVAMAKMNEQFF
.,TRBV19,TRBJ1-5,TRBD1,TGTGCCAGTAGTATCGACAGGGGTAGCAATCAGCCCCAGCATTTT,CASSIDRGSNQPQHF
.,TRBV6-5,TRBJ2-1,.,TGTGCCAGCAGTTACAAGGGGGAATCCTACAATGAGCAGTTCTTC,CASSYKGESYNEQFF
.,TRBV5-1,TRBJ2-7,.,TGCGCCAGCCGAAGCTCCTACGAGCAGTACTTC,CASRSSYEQYF
.,TRBV18,TRBJ2-7,.,TGTGCCAGCTCACCACCGCACGACGGATCCTACGAGCAGTACTTC,CASSPPHDGSYEQYF
.,TRBV2,TRBJ2-4,TRBD2,TGTGCCAGCAGTGGGGAGGGGATTCAGTACTTC,CASSGEGIQYF
.,TRBV5-5,TRBJ2-5,.,TGTGCCAGCAGCTTAACTCCCCAAGAGACCCAGTACTTC,CASSLTPQETQYF
.,TRBV27,TRBJ1-3,.,TGTGCCAGCCGCCGGGACATGATCTCTGGAAACACCATATATTTT,CASRRDMISGNTIYF
.,TRBV19,TRBJ2-7,.,TGTGCCAGTAGTATAAAACTTGTCTACGAGCAGTACTTC,CASSIKLVYEQYF
.,TRBV6-6,TRBJ1-5,TRBD1,TGTGCCAGCAGTTCTACGACAGGGGGCCACAATCAGCCCCAGCATTTT,CASSSTTGGHNQPQHF
.,TRBV21-1,TRBJ2-1,.,TGTGCCAGCAGCAAATCTTACGGGCGGGGGGAGTACAATGAGCAGTTCTTC,CASSKSYGRGEYNEQFF
.,TRBV10-3,TRBJ2-1,TRBD1,TGTGCCATCGGAGGGACAGGTGGGGGGAATGAGCAGTTCTTC,CAIGGTGGGNEQFF
.,TRBV11-1,TRBJ2-2,TRBD2,TGTGCCAGCAGCATAGCGGGGGGGAACACCGGGGAGCTGTTTTTT,CASSIAGGNTGELFF
.,TRBV5-1,TRBJ1-2,.,TGCGCCAGCAGTCGGGACACAGAAGCTAACTATGGCTACACCTTC,CASSRDTEANYGYTF
.,TRBV7-3,TRBJ2-7,TRBD2,TGTGCCAGCAGCCCCCAGCGGGGGCACTCCTACGAGCAGTACTTC,CASSPQRGHSYEQYF
once,TRBV5-1,TRBJ2-5,.,TGCGCCAGCAGCTTGAGAGGGTACCAAGAGACCCAGTACTTC,CASSLRGYQETQYF
.,TRBV21-1,TRBJ2-7,.,TGTGCCACGCCCCCTGCGCAGGCGGCCTACGAGCAGTACTTC,CATPPAQAAYEQYF
.,TRBV7-3,TRBJ2-3,.,TGTGCCAGCAGCCAGGGACTCCCGAGCACAGATACGCAGTATTTT,CASSQGLPSTDTQYF
.,TRBV5-1,TRBJ1-1,.,TGCGCCAGCAGCTCAAAACAGGGACAGAACACTGAAGCTTTCTTT,CASSSKQGQNTEAFF
.,TRBV2,TRBJ1-4,.,TGTGCCAGCAACAATGAAAAACTGTTTTTT,CASNNEKLFF
.,TRBV12-5,TRBJ2-2,TRBD2,TGTGCTAGTGGTTTTTGGCGGGGGACCTCCGGGGAGCTGTTTTTT,CASGFWRGTSGELFF
.,TRBV18,TRBJ1-1,TRBD1,TGTGCCAGCTCAGATACCAGGGGGGAGAACACTGAAGCTTTCTTT,CASSDTRGENTEAFF
.,TRBV18,TRBJ2-2,TRBD2,TGTGCCAGCTCAGGAAGCGGGGGAGGTTTCACCGGGGAGCTGTTTTTT,CASSGSGGGFTGELFF